This TCR beta chain was found in a study of CD8+ T cells in alopecia areata. As for the study in general: Twice a day, 5 to 10 mg of oral tofacitinib was administered to treated patients.

Germline V gene sequence: CDR1 LNHDA, CDR2 SQIVND (reference sequence). The CDR3 contains 15 residues. V dropped 3 bases and J dropped 0 bases, with 9 bases sitting between them. Of note for this clone: Antigen specificity is unknown.

Study conclusions and caveats: Normal skin's resident alphabeta T cells are sequenced alongside lesional scalp T cells.

Sequencing templates came from extracted RNA that was reverse transcribed into cDNA. Here immunoSEQ multiplex PCR was the method, and the copy in TCRdb shows in-frame clones only, minus some. The repertoire holds about 160,000 clones, with around 86% as singletons. The material sequenced was CD8+ T cells sorted from blood, taken at week 0. The sequence came from a human donor with alopecia areata. The chain carries TRBV19 and TRBJ1-5; a possible D gene is TRBD1 (5 bases). In DNA form, the CDR3 reads TGTGCCAGTAGTATGGAGGGGATTAGCAATCAGCCCCAGCATTTT. As protein: CASSMEGISNQPQHF.